A selection of T cell receptor beta chains follows, all from one sample in a study of siplizumab effects on memory and regulatory T cells. Only in-frame clones appear in the TCRdb table, and some are missing; sequencing was by immunoSEQ multiplex PCR. The repertoire holds 75,000 to 100,000 clones, with 85% to 95% as singletons. Sequencing was done on a sample of non-Treg CD4+ T cells sorted from blood. The origin of the receptors is a human donor in good health. Both conserved end residues are part of each CDR3. D genes are given only for firm matches. Size is stated for part of the rows, as once, few or many counts, or as a class when the clone is expanded.

v_gene	j_gene	abundance	d_gene	CDR3nt	CDR3aa
TRBV5-1	TRBJ2-3	-	-	TGCGCCAGCAGCTTGGGAGGAGCGGGAGATACGCAGTATTTT	CASSLGGAGDTQYF
TRBV2	TRBJ2-3	-	TRBD2	TGTGCCAGCAGGAGACTAGCGGGAGGACTAAGCGTCCCAGATACGCAGTATTTT	CASRRLAGGLSVPDTQYF
TRBV6-5	TRBJ1-3	-	-	TGTGCCAGCAGGGGGTACTCTGGAAACACCATATATTTT	CASRGYSGNTIYF
TRBV5-8	TRBJ1-1	-	-	TGTGCCAGCAGCGCCCAGTGGAACACTGAAGCTTTCTTT	CASSAQWNTEAFF
TRBV2	TRBJ1-1	-	-	TGTGCCAGCACGAGGGGGGGCATCACTGAAGCTTTCTTT	CASTRGGITEAFF
TRBV6-5	TRBJ2-1	-	-	TGTGCCACCAAAGGACAAGGGCATTACAATGAGCAGTTCTTC	CATKGQGHYNEQFF
TRBV12-5	TRBJ1-2	-	-	TGTGCTAGTGGGCCAACTGAGCACAACTATGGCTACACCTTC	CASGPTEHNYGYTF
TRBV28	TRBJ2-6	-	-	TGTGCCAGCAGTTTAGGCAGAAGAGTCTCTGGGGCCAACGTCCTGACTTTC	CASSLGRRVSGANVLTF
TRBV18	TRBJ2-1	-	-	TGTGCCAGCTCATTACAGGGAGATGAGCAGTTCTTC	CASSLQGDEQFF
TRBV9	TRBJ2-6	-	-	TGTGCCAGCAGCGTAGTCGGGGGGCTAGGGGCCAACGTCCTGACTTTC	CASSVVGGLGANVLTF
TRBV25-1	TRBJ1-6	-	TRBD1	TGTGCCAGCAACAGGGGTAATCGTAATTCACCCCTCCACTTT	CASNRGNRNSPLHF
TRBV4-1	TRBJ2-2	-	-	TGCGCCAGCAGCCAGGAGGGGAGGTTCACCGGGGAGCTGTTTTTT	CASSQEGRFTGELFF
TRBV6-5	TRBJ2-5	-	-	TGTGCCAGCAGCCCCTTAAGTAGGGAGACCCAGTACTTC	CASSPLSRETQYF
TRBV7-2	TRBJ2-3	-	TRBD1	TGTGCCAGCAGCTTAGGTGGGCAGGGGGCAGATACGCAGTATTTT	CASSLGGQGADTQYF
TRBV5-5	TRBJ1-3	-	-	TGTGCCAGCAGCCTATGGGCGTTTGGAAACACCATATATTTT	CASSLWAFGNTIYF
TRBV6-6	TRBJ1-2	-	TRBD1	TGTGCCAGCACAACAGGGGGCCTCGTCTATGGCTACACCTTC	CASTTGGLVYGYTF
TRBV19	TRBJ2-3	-	TRBD1	TGTGCCAGTAGTAGGAGGACAGGGGGGGCAGATACGCAGTATTTT	CASSRRTGGADTQYF
TRBV5-6	TRBJ1-4	-	-	TGTGCCAGCAGCTTGGACTATGGAGGTGAAAAACTGTTTTTT	CASSLDYGGEKLFF
TRBV5-4	TRBJ2-2	-	TRBD1	TGTGCTATACCGGCGTCGGGACAGGCCACCGGGGAGCTGTTTTTT	CAIPASGQATGELFF
TRBV11-1	TRBJ1-1	-	-	TGTGCCAGCAGCTTGAAAGCAGCTACTGAAGCTTTCTTT	CASSLKAATEAFF
TRBV5-1	TRBJ2-3	-	-	TGCGCCAGCAGCTTGGCCGCAGGAATCACAGATACGCAGTATTTT	CASSLAAGITDTQYF
TRBV19	TRBJ2-7	-	-	TGTGCCAGTAGTACGACCCCGGAGGCCTACGAGCAGTACTTC	CASSTTPEAYEQYF
TRBV10-3	TRBJ1-1	-	-	TGTGCCATCAGTGAGTCAGAACTTCTGAACACTGAAGCTTTCTTT	CAISESELLNTEAFF
TRBV9	TRBJ2-7	-	-	TGTGCCAGCAGCGTAGATGGGGGGTTTAACTACGAGCAGTACTTC	CASSVDGGFNYEQYF
TRBV2	TRBJ2-2	-	-	TGTGCCACCAAGGGGACCAGGGGTGACACCGGGGAGCTGTTTTTT	CATKGTRGDTGELFF
TRBV5-6	TRBJ2-7	-	-	TGTGCCAGCAGCTTTTATGAGGGGACTGCAACCTACGAGCAGTACTTC	CASSFYEGTATYEQYF
TRBV28	TRBJ1-1	-	-	TGTGCCAGCAGTTCAACCCCGGAGAACACTGAAGCTTTCTTT	CASSSTPENTEAFF
TRBV7-8	TRBJ1-5	few	-	TGTGCCAGCAGCTTAGCGGGGGGGGGAAATCAGCCCCAGCATTTT	CASSLAGGGNQPQHF
TRBV6-5	TRBJ1-1	-	-	TGTGCCAGCAGAAGGGACCAAACGAACACTGAAGCTTTCTTT	CASRRDQTNTEAFF
TRBV9	TRBJ2-5	-	TRBD2	TGTGCCAGCAGCCCTAACCCTCTAGCGGTACAAGAGACCCAGTACTTC	CASSPNPLAVQETQYF
TRBV10-1	TRBJ1-2	-	-	TGCGCCAGCGGGGACAATTCCTATGGCTACACCTTC	CASGDNSYGYTF
TRBV11-2	TRBJ1-4	-	TRBD1	TGTGCCAGCAGTTCACCACAGGGGGTTTCTGGAAAACTGTTTTTT	CASSSPQGVSGKLFF
TRBV6-5	TRBJ2-5	-	TRBD1	TGTGCCAGCAGGATGGGACAGCACAGGGAGACCCAGTACTTC	CASRMGQHRETQYF
TRBV7-8	TRBJ1-3	-	-	TGTGCCAGCAGCGTACTTCAGGGGTTGGGAAACACCATATATTTT	CASSVLQGLGNTIYF
TRBV28	TRBJ2-7	-	-	TGTGCCAGCAGAGAATCCTACGAGCAGTACTTC	CASRESYEQYF
TRBV15	TRBJ1-5	-	-	TGTGCCACCAGCAGAGAGATATATCAGCCCCAGCATTTT	CATSREIYQPQHF
TRBV10-1	TRBJ1-5	-	-	TGCGCCAGCAGTCCGTACGGGGCTTATAGCAATCAGCCCCAGCATTTT	CASSPYGAYSNQPQHF
TRBV4-1	TRBJ2-7	once	-	TGCGCCAGCAGCCAAGATCTCGGAACCTACGAGCAGTACTTC	CASSQDLGTYEQYF
TRBV4-1	TRBJ2-6	-	-	TGCGCCAGCAGCCAATGGGAGTCTGGGGCCAACGTCCTGACTTTC	CASSQWESGANVLTF
TRBV28	TRBJ1-5	-	TRBD1	TGTGCCAGCAGTTGGACAGGGGAGGGAGGCAATCAGCCCCAGCATTTT	CASSWTGEGGNQPQHF
TRBV5-1	TRBJ1-1	-	-	TGCGCCAGCAGCTTGACACCAGGAAGGAACACTGAAGCTTTCTTT	CASSLTPGRNTEAFF
TRBV7-9	TRBJ1-1	-	TRBD1	TGTGCCAGCAGCTCTACAAACAGGGGCCCTGAAGCTTTCTTT	CASSSTNRGPEAFF
TRBV27	TRBJ2-1	-	-	TGTGCCAGCAGTTTTAGGTCCGCTGAGCAGTTCTTC	CASSFRSAEQFF
TRBV4-1	TRBJ1-2	-	-	TGCGCCAGCAGCCAAGATACGGACGGAAACTATGGCTACACCTTC	CASSQDTDGNYGYTF
TRBV6-1	TRBJ1-1	-	-	TGTGCCAGCAGTGCAGGGCGAGTCTCTGAAGCTTTCTTT	CASSAGRVSEAFF
TRBV30	TRBJ1-2	-	-	TGTGCCTGGAGTGGAGGCTATATCTATGGCTACACCTTC	CAWSGGYIYGYTF
TRBV30	TRBJ2-1	-	-	TGTGCCTGGAGCCCCCGAACCGGGGGTAAAGTCGGGAATGAGCAGTTCTTC	CAWSPRTGGKVGNEQFF
TRBV19	TRBJ2-5	-	-	TGTGCCAGTAGTAGGGCAAGGAAGGAGACCCAGTACTTC	CASSRARKETQYF
TRBV18	TRBJ1-2	-	-	TGTGCCAGCTCACCCTCCGGGGATTATGGCTACACCTTC	CASSPSGDYGYTF
TRBV29-1	TRBJ2-5	-	-	TGCAGCGTTGATCCGGGGGAAGAGACCCAGTACTTC	CSVDPGEETQYF
TRBV7-2	TRBJ1-5	-	-	TGTGCCAGCAGCCTAAGACTCAACAGCAATCAGCCCCAGCATTTT	CASSLRLNSNQPQHF
TRBV7-2	TRBJ1-5	-	TRBD1	TGTGCCAGCAGCTTAGTTGGACAGGGGGGTTATCAGCCCCAGCATTTT	CASSLVGQGGYQPQHF